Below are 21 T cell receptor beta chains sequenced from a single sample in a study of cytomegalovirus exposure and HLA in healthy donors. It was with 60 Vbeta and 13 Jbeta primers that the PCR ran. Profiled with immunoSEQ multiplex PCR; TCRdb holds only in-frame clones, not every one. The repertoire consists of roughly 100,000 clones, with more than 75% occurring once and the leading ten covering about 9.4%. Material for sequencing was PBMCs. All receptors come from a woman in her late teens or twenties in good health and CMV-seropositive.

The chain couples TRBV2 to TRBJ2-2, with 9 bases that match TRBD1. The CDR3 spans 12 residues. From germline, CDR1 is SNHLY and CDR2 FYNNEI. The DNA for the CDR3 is TGTGGACAGGGGGCGAACACCGGGGAGCTGTTTTTT. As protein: CGQGANTGELFF. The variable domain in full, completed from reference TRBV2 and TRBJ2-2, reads EPEVTQTPSHQVTQMGQEVILRCVPISNHLYFYWYRQILGQKVEFLVSFYNNEISEKSEIFDDQFSVERPDGSNFTLKIRSTKLEDSAMYFCGQGANTGELFFGEGSRLTVL.

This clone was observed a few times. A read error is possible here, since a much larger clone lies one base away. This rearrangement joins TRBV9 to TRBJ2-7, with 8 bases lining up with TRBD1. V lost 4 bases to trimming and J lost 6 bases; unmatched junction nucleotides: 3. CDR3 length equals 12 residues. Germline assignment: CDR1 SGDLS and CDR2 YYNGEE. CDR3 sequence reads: CASSRQGTEQYF. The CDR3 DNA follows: TGTGCCAGCAGCCGACAGGGGACCGAGCAGTACTTC.

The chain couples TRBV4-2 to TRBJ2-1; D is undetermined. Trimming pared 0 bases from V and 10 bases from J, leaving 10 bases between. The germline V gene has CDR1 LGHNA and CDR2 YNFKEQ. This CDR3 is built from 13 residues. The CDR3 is CASSQDWAGEQFF. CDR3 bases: TGTGCCAGCAGCCAAGATTGGGCTGGCGAGCAGTTCTTC.

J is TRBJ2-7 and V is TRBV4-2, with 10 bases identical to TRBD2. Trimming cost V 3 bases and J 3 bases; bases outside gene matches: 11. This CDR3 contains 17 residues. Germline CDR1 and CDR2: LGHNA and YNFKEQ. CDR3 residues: CASSHPGASGSNYEQYF. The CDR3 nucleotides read TGTGCCAGCAGCCACCCTGGGGCTAGCGGGAGTAACTACGAGCAGTACTTC.

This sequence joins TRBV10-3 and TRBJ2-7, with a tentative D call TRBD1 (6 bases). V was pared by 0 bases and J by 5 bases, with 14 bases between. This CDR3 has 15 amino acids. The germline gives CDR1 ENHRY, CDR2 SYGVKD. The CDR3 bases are TGTGCCATCAGTGAGTCTACAGGGATGGTCGACGAGCAGTACTTC. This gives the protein CAISESTGMVDEQYF.

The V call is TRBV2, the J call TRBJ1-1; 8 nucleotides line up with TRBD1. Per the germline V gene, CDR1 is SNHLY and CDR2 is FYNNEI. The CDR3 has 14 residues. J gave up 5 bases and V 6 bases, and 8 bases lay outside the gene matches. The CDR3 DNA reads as TGTGCCAGCAGGGACAGGGTTGGGGGGACTGAAGCTTTCTTT. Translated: CASRDRVGGTEAFF.

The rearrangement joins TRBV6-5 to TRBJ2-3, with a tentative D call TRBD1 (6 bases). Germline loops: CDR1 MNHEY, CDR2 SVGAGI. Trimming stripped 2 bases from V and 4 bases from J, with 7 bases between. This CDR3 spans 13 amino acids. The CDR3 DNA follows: TGTGCCAGCAGTTACCCAGGGGCAGATACGCAGTATTTT. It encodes CASSYPGADTQYF.

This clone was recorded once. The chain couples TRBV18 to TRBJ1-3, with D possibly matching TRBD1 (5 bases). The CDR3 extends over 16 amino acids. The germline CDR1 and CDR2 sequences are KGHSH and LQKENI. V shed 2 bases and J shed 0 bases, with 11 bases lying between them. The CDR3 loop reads CASSPGDRISGNTIYF. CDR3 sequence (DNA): TGTGCCAGCTCACCAGGCGACAGAATCTCTGGAAACACCATATATTTT.

This chain's CDR3 is CASVQGEQFF. CDR3 bases: TGTGCCAGCGTGCAGGGAGAGCAGTTCTTC. This chain joins TRBV28 and TRBJ2-1, with D possibly TRBD1 on 5 matching bases. Trimming cost V 8 bases and J 10 bases, with 9 bases left between them. The CDR3 spans 10 residues. CDR1 is MDHEN and CDR2 is SYDVKM in the germline V gene.

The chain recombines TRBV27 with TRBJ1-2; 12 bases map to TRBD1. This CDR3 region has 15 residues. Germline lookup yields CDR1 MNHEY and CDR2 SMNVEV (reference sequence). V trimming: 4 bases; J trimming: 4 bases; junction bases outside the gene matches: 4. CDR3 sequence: CASSSGTGGGYGYTF. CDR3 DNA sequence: TGTGCCAGCAGTTCCGGGACAGGGGGCGGCTATGGCTACACCTTC.

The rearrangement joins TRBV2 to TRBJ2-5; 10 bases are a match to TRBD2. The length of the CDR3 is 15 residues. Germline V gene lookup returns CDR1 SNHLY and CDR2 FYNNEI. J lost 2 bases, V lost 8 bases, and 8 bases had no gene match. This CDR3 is CASRWLAGVQETQYF. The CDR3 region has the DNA TGTGCCAGCCGCTGGCTAGCGGGGGTTCAAGAGACCCAGTACTTC.

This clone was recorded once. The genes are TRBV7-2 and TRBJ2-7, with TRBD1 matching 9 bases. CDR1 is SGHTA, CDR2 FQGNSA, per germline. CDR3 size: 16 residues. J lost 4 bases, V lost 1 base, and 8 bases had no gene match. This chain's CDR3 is CASSLVGRDRDYEQYF. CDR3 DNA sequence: TGTGCCAGCAGCTTAGTTGGCCGGGACAGGGATTACGAGCAGTACTTC.

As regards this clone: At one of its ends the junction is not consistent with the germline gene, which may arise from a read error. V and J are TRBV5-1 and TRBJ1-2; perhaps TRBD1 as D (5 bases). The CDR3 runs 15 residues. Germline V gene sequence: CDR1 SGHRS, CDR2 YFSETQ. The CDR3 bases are TGCGCCAGCGCCAGAGACCGGGGGGAAGCGTATGGTTACACCTTC. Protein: CASARDRGEAYGYTF.

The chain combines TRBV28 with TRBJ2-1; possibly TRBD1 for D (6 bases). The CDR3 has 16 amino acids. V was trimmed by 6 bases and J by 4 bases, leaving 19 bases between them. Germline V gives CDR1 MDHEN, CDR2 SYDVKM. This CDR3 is CASSPAEGDTYNEQFF. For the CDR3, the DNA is TGTGCCAGCAGCCCTGCTGAGGGGGACACATACAATGAGCAGTTCTTC.

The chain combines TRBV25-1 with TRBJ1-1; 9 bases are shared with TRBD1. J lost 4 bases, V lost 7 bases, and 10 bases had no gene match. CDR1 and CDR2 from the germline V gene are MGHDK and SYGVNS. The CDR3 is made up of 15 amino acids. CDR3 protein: CASKKKGQGSTEAFF. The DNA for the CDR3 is TGTGCCAGCAAAAAAAAGGGACAGGGAAGCACTGAAGCTTTCTTT.

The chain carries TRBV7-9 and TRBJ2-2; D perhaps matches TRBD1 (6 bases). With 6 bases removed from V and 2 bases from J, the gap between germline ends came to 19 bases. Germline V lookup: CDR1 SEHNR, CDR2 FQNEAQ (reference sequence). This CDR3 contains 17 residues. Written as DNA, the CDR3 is TGTGCCAGCAGTTCGCAGTTCACTGGGGGCAACACCGGGGAGCTGTTTTTT. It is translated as CASSSQFTGGNTGELFF.

CDR3 amino acids: CASSLEGFYGYTF. CDR3 in DNA: TGTGCCAGCAGTTTAGAGGGATTCTATGGCTACACCTTC. The V call is TRBV27, the J call TRBJ1-2; no clear D. CDR1 MNHEY and CDR2 SMNVEV come from the germline V gene (reference sequence). With 2 bases removed from V and 4 bases from J, the gap between germline ends came to 8 bases. The CDR3 has 13 residues.

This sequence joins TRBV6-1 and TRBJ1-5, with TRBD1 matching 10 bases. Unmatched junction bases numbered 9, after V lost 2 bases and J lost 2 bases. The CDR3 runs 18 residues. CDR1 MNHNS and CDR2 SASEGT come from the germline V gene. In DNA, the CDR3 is TGTGCCAGCAGTGAATGGAGGGGGACAGGGGAAGGCAATCAGCCCCAGCATTTT. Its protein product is CASSEWRGTGEGNQPQHF.

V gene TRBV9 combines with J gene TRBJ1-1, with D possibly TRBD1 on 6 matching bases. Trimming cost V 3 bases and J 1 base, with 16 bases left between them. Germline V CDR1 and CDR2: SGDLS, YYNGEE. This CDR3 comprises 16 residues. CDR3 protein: CASSASPGTRNTEAFF. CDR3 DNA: TGTGCCAGCAGCGCCTCACCCGGGACAAGGAACACTGAAGCTTTCTTT.

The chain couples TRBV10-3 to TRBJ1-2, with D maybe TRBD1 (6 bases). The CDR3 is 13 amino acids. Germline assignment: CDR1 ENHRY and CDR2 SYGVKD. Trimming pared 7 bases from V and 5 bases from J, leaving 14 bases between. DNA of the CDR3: TGTGCCATCACAGCGGGACAAGAGTATGGCTACACCTTC. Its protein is CAITAGQEYGYTF.

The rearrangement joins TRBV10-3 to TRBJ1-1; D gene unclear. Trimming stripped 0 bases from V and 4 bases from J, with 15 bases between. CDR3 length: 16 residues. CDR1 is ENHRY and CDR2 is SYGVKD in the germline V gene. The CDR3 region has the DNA TGTGCCATCAGTGAGTCGGCTTCTGGGCCGCTCACTGAAGCTTTCTTT. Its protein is CAISESASGPLTEAFF.